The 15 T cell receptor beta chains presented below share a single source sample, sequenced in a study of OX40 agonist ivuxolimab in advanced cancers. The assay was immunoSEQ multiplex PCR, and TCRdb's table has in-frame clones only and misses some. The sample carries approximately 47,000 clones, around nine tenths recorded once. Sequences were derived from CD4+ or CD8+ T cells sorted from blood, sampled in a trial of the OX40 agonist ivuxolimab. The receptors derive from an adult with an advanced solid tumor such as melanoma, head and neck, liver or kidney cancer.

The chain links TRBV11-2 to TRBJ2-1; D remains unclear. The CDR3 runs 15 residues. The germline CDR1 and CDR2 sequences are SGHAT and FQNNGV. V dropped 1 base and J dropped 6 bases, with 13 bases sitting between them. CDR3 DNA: TGTGCCAGCAGCTTAGTCGCGACCCCGGCCAATGAGCAGTTCTTC. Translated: CASSLVATPANEQFF.

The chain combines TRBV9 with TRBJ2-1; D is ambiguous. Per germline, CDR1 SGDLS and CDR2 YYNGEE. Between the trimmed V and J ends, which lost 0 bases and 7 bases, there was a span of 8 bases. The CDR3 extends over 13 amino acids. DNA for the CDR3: TGTGCCAGCAGCGTAGTAGGACGGAATGAGCAGTTCTTC. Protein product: CASSVVGRNEQFF.

DNA of the CDR3: TGTGCCAGCACTCCCAACGGACTCGATAACAATGAGCAGTTCTTC. Translating gives CASTPNGLDNNEQFF. This chain links TRBV6-5 with TRBJ2-1; the D gene is possibly TRBD2 (5 bases). The V end lost 7 bases, the J end lost 5 bases, and 18 bases lay between the germline ends. CDR1 MNHEY and CDR2 SVGAGI come from the germline V gene. CDR3 length: 15 amino acids.

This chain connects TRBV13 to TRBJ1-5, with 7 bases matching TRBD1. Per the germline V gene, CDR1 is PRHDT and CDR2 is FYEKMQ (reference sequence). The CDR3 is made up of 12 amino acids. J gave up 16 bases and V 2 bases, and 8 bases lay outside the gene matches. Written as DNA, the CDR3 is TGTGCCAGCAGCTTAAAGGGACAGTTGGAACATTTT. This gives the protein CASSLKGQLEHF.

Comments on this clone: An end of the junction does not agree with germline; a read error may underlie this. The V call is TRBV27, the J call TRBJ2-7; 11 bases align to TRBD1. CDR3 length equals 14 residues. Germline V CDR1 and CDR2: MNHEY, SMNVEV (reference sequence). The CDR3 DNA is TGTGCCGGCAGTTTAGGGACAGGGGGAGACGAGCAGTACTTC. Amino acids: CAGSLGTGGDEQYF.

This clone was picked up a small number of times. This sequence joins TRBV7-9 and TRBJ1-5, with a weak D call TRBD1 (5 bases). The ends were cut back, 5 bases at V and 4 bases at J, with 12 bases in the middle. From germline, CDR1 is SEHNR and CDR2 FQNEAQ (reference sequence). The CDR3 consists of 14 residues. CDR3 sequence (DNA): TGTGCCAGCAGCCCCGACGGGGGGAATCAGCCCCAGCATTTT. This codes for CASSPDGGNQPQHF.

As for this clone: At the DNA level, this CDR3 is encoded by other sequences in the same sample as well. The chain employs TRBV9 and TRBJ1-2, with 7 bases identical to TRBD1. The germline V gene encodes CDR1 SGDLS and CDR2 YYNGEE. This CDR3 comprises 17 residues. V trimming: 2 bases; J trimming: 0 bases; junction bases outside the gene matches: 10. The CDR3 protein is CASSVGQGEYANYGYTF. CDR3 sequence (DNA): TGTGCCAGCAGCGTTGGGCAGGGGGAGTATGCTAACTATGGCTACACCTTC.

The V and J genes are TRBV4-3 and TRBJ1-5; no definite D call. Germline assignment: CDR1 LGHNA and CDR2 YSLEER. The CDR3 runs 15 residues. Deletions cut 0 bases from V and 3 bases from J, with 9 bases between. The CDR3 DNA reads TGCGCCAGCAGCCAAGATAGAACAGCCAATCAGCCCCAGCATTTT. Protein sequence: CASSQDRTANQPQHF.

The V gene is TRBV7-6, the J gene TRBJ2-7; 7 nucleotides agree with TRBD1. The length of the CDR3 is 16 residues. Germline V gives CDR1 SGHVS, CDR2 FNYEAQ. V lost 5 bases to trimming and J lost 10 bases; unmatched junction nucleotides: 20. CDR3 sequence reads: CASSHRGQEPRGEQYF. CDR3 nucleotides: TGTGCCAGCAGCCATAGAGGACAGGAGCCTAGAGGAGAACAGTACTTC.

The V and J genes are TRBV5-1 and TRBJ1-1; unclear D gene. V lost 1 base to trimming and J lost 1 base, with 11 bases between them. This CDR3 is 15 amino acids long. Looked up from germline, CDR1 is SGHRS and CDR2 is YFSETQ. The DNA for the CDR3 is TGCGCCAGCAGCTTGTACGGGGTACCGAACACTGAAGCTTTCTTT. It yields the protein CASSLYGVPNTEAFF.

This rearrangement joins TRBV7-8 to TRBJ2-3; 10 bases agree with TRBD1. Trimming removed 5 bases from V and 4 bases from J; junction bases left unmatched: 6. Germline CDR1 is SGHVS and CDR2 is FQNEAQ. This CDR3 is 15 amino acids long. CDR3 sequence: CASSETGGSADTQYF. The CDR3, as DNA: TGTGCCAGCAGCGAGACAGGGGGCAGCGCAGATACGCAGTATTTT.

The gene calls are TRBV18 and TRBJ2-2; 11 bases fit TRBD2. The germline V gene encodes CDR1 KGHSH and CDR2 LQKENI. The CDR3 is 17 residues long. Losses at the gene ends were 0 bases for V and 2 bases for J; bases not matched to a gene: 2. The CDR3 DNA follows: TGTGCCAGCTCACCACCGGGACTAGCGGTTAACACCGGGGAGCTGTTTTTT. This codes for CASSPPGLAVNTGELFF.

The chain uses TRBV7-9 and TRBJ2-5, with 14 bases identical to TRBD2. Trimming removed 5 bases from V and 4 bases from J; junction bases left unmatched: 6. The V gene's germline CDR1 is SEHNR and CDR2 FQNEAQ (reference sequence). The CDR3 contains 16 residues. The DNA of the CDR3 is TGTGCCAGCAGCCACTGGACTAGCGGGAGGACAGAGACCCAGTACTTC. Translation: CASSHWTSGRTETQYF.

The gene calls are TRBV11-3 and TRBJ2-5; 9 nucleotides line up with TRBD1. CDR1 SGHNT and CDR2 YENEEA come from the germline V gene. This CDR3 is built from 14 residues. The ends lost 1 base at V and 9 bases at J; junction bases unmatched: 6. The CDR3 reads CASSLGDRAVAQYF. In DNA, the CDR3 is TGTGCCAGCAGCTTAGGGGACAGGGCGGTGGCCCAGTACTTC. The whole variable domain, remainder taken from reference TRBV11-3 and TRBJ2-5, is EAGVVQSPRYKIIEKKQPVAFWCNPISGHNTLYWYLQNLGQGPELLIRYENEEAVDDSQLPKDRFSAERLKGVDSTLKIQPAELGDSAVYLCASSLGDRAVAQYFGPGTRLLVL.

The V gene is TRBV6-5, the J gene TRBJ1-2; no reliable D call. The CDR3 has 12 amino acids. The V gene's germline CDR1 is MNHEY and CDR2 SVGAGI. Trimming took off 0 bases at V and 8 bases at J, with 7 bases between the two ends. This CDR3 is CASSYSGTGYTF. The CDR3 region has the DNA TGTGCCAGCAGTTACTCTGGAACGGGCTACACCTTC.